This T cell receptor (beta chain) was captured by sequencing in a study of cytomegalovirus exposure and HLA in healthy donors (dated by TCRdb to about 2017). With respect to the entire study: In an earlier analysis of roughly 500 of the donors, approximately 260 Gb of sequence data and some 100 million unique TCR beta sequences from about 180 million T cells were reported. About 300 gigabases of sequencing data and 70 million to 85 million unique TCR sequences were included in an early release covering several hundred HLA-typed donors. The study used immunosequencing to profile the T cell repertoires of 666 subjects and linked those repertoires to cytomegalovirus serostatus. The number of typed donors differed by locus: about 620-640 for A, B, C, DRB1 and DQB1; 500 to 550 for DQA1; fewer than 610 for DPA1; and 450 to 480 for DPB1. Every discovery cohort repertoire had been produced on one sequencing platform. The study aimed to test whether cataloging public T cell receptors could reveal signatures of past pathogen exposure. A later genetic analysis used genome-wide SNP genotypes for 398 of the 666 donors, treating that subset as a discovery cohort. Rather than using new phenotypic data, the later analysis identified candidate immune exposures from TCR beta sequences and from how often those sequences occurred across donors. Both class I and class II loci were covered by HLA typing, at four-digit resolution. Donor age, sex, ethnicity and CMV serostatus were compiled together with the repertoire data. In an earlier analysis of roughly 540 of the donors, high-throughput TCR beta sequencing was used to judge whether each TCR beta V gene segment behaved as functional or pseudogenic. A separate validation cohort of about 110 different subjects was used in addition to the roughly 620-subject first cohort. Among about 370 genotyped donors of the cohort, an average of roughly 230,000 unique TCR beta nucleotide sequences was sequenced per donor, of which about 19% were non-productive. Of the approximately 400 genotyped donors, 81% fell in the genetic ancestry cluster associated with self-reported Caucasian donors. A later analysis re-examined previously published TCR beta repertoires from around 670 donors and added high-resolution HLA genotyping to investigate patterns of TCR occurrence. The study combined high-throughput TCR immunosequencing, statistical association of individual TCRs with disease status, and machine learning to predict cytomegalovirus infection status. Four to six DR-DQ haplotypes were handled as single units for association and clustering, since linkage in the cohort was strong. Summary of the overall study and its limitations: In the study, about 150 TCR beta chains were listed as associated with cytomegalovirus. According to a later analysis, most CMV-associated TCR beta chains appeared to be HLA-restricted, and the HLA associations seemed to be driven largely by CMV exposure. A later genetic analysis associated a missense DCLRE1C variant with V-gene and J-gene trimming of TCR beta chains, and an independent cohort replicated the association. A further reported finding was that TCR beta sequences accurately predicted the HLA-A and HLA-B alleles for most subjects in the first cohort. A later analysis reported that several top co-occurrence clusters appeared linked to parvovirus B19, influenza, CMV and Epstein-Barr virus. A cluster of highly shared sequence variants was judged likely to be a technical artifact of the sequencing pipeline. When HLA alleles, especially DR and DQ, strongly co-occurred, TCR associations were difficult to assign to individual alleles. Roughly 15 rarely observed V segments, including chromosome 9 orphons, were excluded from the earlier analysis of a few hundred of the donors because counts were too low. In a later analysis, TCR association rates were found to vary across HLA loci, with the most associated TCRs seen for DRB1 alleles and the fewest for HLA-C alleles. Compared with the approximately 720-donor mean, donors in an Asian-associated ancestry cluster had fewer N-insertions in productive TCRs, according to a later genetic analysis. Roughly uniform sequencing depth across donors was assumed in presence/absence analyses, although this assumption may not hold. While some public TCRs were present in many individuals, most TCR sequences turned up only very rarely across donors. Because HLA typing was unavailable for some donors at each locus, only the typed subset was used in association tests. A few of the identified cytomegalovirus-associated TCR beta chains were confirmed in vitro to be specific for cytomegalovirus antigens. In a later analysis, HLA-associated TCR beta chains showed more clonal expansion and lower generation probabilities than non-associated chains that were equally common. Specific HLA alleles were associated with roughly 17,000 TCR beta sequences at a false discovery rate of 0.05 in a later analysis. Linkage disequilibrium might explain the correlated functional status among segregating V segments, but an unknown experimental factor could not be excluded. In an earlier analysis of about 550 of the donors, most TCR beta V segments were observed in productive rearrangements about 87% or about 30% of the time, broadly matching IMGT annotations. CMV serostatus was the only immune exposure information available for the cohort. It was suggested by the authors that the approach could potentially be generalized to other disease states and immunological phenotypes. Some IMGT-functional V segments, including TRBV6-2 and TRBV6-3, could not be told apart with the 87-base-pair reads, so those segments were excluded. In both the original and validation cohorts, the classifier was reported to diagnose cytomegalovirus status with high specificity and sensitivity. The cohort was sequenced for TCR beta chains only, and without alpha or paired-chain data the features that could be detected were limited.

The library relied on the immunoSEQ multiplex PCR assay. For the multiplex PCR, a mixture combining 60 forward primers for TCR Vbeta segments and 13 reverse primers for TCR Jbeta segments was used. The CDR3 region of rearranged TCR beta genes was amplified from genomic DNA by a multiplex PCR assay. Amplified TCR beta libraries were sequenced as 87-base-pair reads on the Illumina HiSeq System. In the authors' own workflow: A later analysis counted some 80 million unique TCR beta chains across the 500 to 850 repertoires, and around 9.9 million of these chains were shared by at least two donors. A nearest-neighbor algorithm error-corrected the raw reads and collapsed the reads into unique sequences, merging closely related sequences to remove PCR and sequencing errors. Alignment of CDR3 sequences to IMGT reference sequences was used to assign V, D and J gene segments. For a sequence to be retained, a match of at least six nucleotides was required to both a V gene segment and a J gene segment. Rearrangements were called productive when the CDR3 lacked stop codons and stayed in frame with V and J; all others were non-productive. CDR3 was defined according to IMGT convention as the region running from the second conserved V-encoded cysteine to the conserved J-encoded phenylalanine. Sequences without an unambiguous match to a single V gene segment were excluded from the earlier analysis of approximately 560 of the donors. In an earlier analysis of 450 to 700 of the donors, V segments were called functional above 56.7% productive rearrangements and were called segregating when the between-donor standard deviation exceeded 5%. A statistical classification framework was built to diagnose cytomegalovirus status from the catalog of TCR beta chain sequences. V and J gene assignment, in a later analysis, came from comparing TCR nucleotide sequences with IMGT/GENE-DB human TR gene sequences. The TCRdist pipeline was used in a later analysis to assign CDR3 sequences and most-parsimonious VDJ recombination scenarios. In a later analysis, each TCR beta chain was defined by its CDR3 amino acid sequence together with its V-gene family, and reads lacking a unique V-gene family were excluded. A later analysis removed several hundred highly shared, low-generation-probability nucleotide sequences to deal with suspected cross-contamination and a sequencing artifact. In a later analysis, a clonal expansion index was calculated for each public chain from normalized within-repertoire ranks of inferred template counts. In a later analysis, generation probabilities were computed using a VDJ recombination model fitted to out-of-frame rearrangements, and the results were checked against IGoR. Hypergeometric tests were used in a later analysis to score TCR-TCR, TCR-HLA and TCR-CMV co-occurrence, with a repertoire-size bias correction applied to the TCR pairs. In a later analysis, false discovery rates were estimated by permuting HLA or CMV assignments 20 times. In a later analysis, co-occurring TCRs were grouped with DBSCAN, and TCRdist sequence similarity was added when clustering was performed within HLA-allele-positive subsets. For co-occurrence clustering, repertoires with fewer than 30,000 or more than 120,000 public chains were excluded, along with four to six repertoires with anomalous nucleotide sharing. TCRdb holds this immuneACCESS table with in-frame rearrangements only. Some clones are missing; in checked studies, unresolved V genes explain under half, and the rest has no known cause. The DNA gave D and trimming, while V, J and clone size come from that table. The sample table records 150,000 to 200,000 clones; about 80% of these occur just once. The ten biggest clones cover approximately 1% of the sample.

The germline V end is reduced by 5 bases and the J end by 2 bases; junction bases left unmatched: 2. The CDR1 and CDR2 encoded by the germline V gene are SGHNT and YENEEA. Taken from cysteine to phenylalanine, the CDR3 has 14 residues. Only the CDR3 portion is preserved as DNA: 42 bases, with reading frame beginning at the first base. In total, fewer than 750 healthy bone marrow donors made up the cohort. All cohort members were sampled while nominally healthy, although unrecorded immune exposures were likely present. The donor was CMV seronegative and was included in the group of 352 seronegative cohort members. A peripheral blood sample was provided by each donor, and peripheral blood mononuclear cells were used for TCR beta sequencing. The Qiagen DNeasy Blood Extraction Kit was used to extract genomic DNA from the blood cell samples. Points on this clone: The antigen it binds to is not known. No base quality values were provided; no much bigger clone lies one nucleotide off.

Specimen: PBMCs. The V and J segments used are TRBV11-3 and TRBJ2-1, with 8 central nucleotides matching TRBD1. This clonotype was sampled from a woman aged 40 to 50 in good health and CMV-seronegative. The DNA reads as follows: TGTGCCAGCAGCGGACAGGGAGCCTACAATGAGCAGTTCTTC. Its translation reads: CASSGQGAYNEQFF.